The clone carrying this T cell receptor (beta chain) occurred many times. Its antigen is currently unknown. The data belong to a study of response to subunit inactivated influenza vaccine. Study-level points and caveats: It was suggested by the authors that few new T cells are recruited by each seasonal influenza vaccination.

Each CDR3 protein is one row after TCRdb ran MiXCR on the RT-PCR reads. The table shows 150,000 to 200,000 distinct CDR3 sequences, with 9.5% to 13% occurring only once. V was cut by 5 bases and J by 1 base, with 13 bases left in between. From germline, CDR1 is SGHTA and CDR2 FQGNSA. The CDR3 length is 15 residues. The chain recombines TRBV7-2 with TRBJ2-3; the D gene could be TRBD1 or TRBD2 (5 bases each). Sequences were derived from non-naive T cells sorted from PBMCs, sampled 40 to 50 days after vaccination. The source is a man aged 45-65 years who received an inactivated influenza vaccine. CDR3 sequence reads: CASSPGPGRTDTQYF. CDR3 nucleotides: TGTGCCAGCAGCCCAGGTCCGGGACGCACAGATACGCAGTATTTT.